This T cell receptor beta chain was profiled in a study of T cell responses to AZD1222 COVID-19 vaccine. Findings of the study overall: The peak T cell response came first, and repertoires were sampled only after it. Clonal diversity was possibly underestimated, and white British individuals and females predominated among donors.

V shed 0 bases and J 3 bases; nucleotides not matched to a gene: 6. Per the germline V gene, CDR1 is SGHRS and CDR2 is YFSETQ. The CDR3 sequence is 15 residues long. To note about this clone: Its matching antigen is unknown.

Clones were read by immunoSEQ multiplex PCR, and TCRdb kept only the in-frame ones, dropping some. The data contain roughly 150,000 clones, 90% to 95% of them singletons. The TCR comes from an adult who received the AZD1222 COVID-19 vaccine. The chain carries TRBV5-1 and TRBJ2-7, with TRBD1 matching 7 bases. The source material was peripheral blood, sampled 28 days after the second AZD1222 dose. The CDR3 region has the DNA TGCGCCAGCAGCTTGGGACAGGGAGTTCTCTACGAGCAGTACTTC. This codes for CASSLGQGVLYEQYF. Looking up the rest from reference TRBV5-1 and TRBJ2-7 gives the full variable domain: KAGVTQTPRYLIKTRGQQVTLSCSPISGHRSVSWYQQTPGQGLQFLFEYFSETQRNKGNFPGRFSGRQFSNSRSEMNVSTLELGDSALYLCASSLGQGVLYEQYFGPGTRLTVT.